Listed below are T cell receptor beta chains from one sample, sequenced in a study of T cell responses to AZD1222 COVID-19 vaccine. Clones were sequenced by immunoSEQ multiplex PCR, and TCRdb holds only the in-frame ones, with some missing. The sample has some 130,000 clones, 90% to 95% seen once. The sample consisted of peripheral blood, taken on day 0 of AZD1222 vaccination. These receptors all come from an adult in good health. Both conserved end residues are part of each CDR3. Each record gives: V gene, J gene, clone size, D gene, CDR3 protein, CDR3 DNA. The D gene is left open where the match is weak. Clone sizes are given selectively: once, few, many, or a class where the clone is expanded.

TRBV9,TRBJ1-1,once,NA,CASSVRALNTEAFF,TGTGCCAGCAGCGTACGGGCCCTGAACACTGAAGCTTTCTTT
TRBV25-1,TRBJ1-2,NA,TRBD1,CASSASPQGADGYTF,TGTGCCAGCAGTGCCTCCCCACAGGGGGCGGATGGCTACACCTTC
TRBV10-1,TRBJ2-7,few,TRBD2,CASSDRSGGPGEQYF,TGCGCCAGCAGTGACAGGTCGGGAGGGCCGGGTGAGCAGTACTTC
TRBV6-5,TRBJ2-7,NA,TRBD2,CASSYSLTSGSHEQYF,TGTGCCAGCAGTTACTCGCTAACTAGCGGGAGCCACGAGCAGTACTTC
TRBV19,TRBJ1-1,NA,TRBD1,CASSIDGTGRAEAFF,TGTGCCAGTAGTATAGATGGGACAGGGAGGGCGGAAGCTTTCTTT
TRBV7-6,TRBJ1-6,NA,NA,CASSPEPGALSPLHF,TGTGCCAGCAGCCCAGAGCCGGGGGCGCTTTCACCCCTCCACTTT
TRBV27,TRBJ1-6,NA,TRBD1,CASSTTGRPLHF,TGTGCCAGCAGTACGACAGGGAGACCCCTCCACTTT
TRBV10-1,TRBJ2-2,NA,NA,CASSGNGGAGELFF,TGCGCCAGCAGTGGGAACGGGGGAGCCGGGGAGCTGTTTTTT
TRBV25-1,TRBJ1-6,NA,NA,CASSGGVDNSPLHF,TGTGCCAGCAGTGGTGGGGTGGATAATTCACCCCTCCACTTT
TRBV6-2/TRBV6-3,TRBJ1-4,NA,NA,CASSPLPSTTNEKLFF,TGTGCCAGCAGCCCTCTCCCTTCAACAACTAATGAAAAACTGTTTTTT
TRBV7-2,TRBJ1-4,NA,NA,CASSRNRATNEKLFF,TGTGCCAGCAGCCGCAACAGGGCAACTAATGAAAAACTGTTTTTT
TRBV19,TRBJ2-6,NA,NA,CASTLILGPSGANVLTF,TGTGCCAGTACCCTTATCCTGGGGCCATCAGGGGCCAACGTCCTGACTTTC
TRBV30,TRBJ1-6,few,TRBD1,CACQGADNSPLHF,TGTGCCTGTCAGGGGGCGGATAATTCACCCCTCCACTTT
TRBV7-9,TRBJ1-5,once,NA,CASRPKTDTLTHQPQHF,TGTGCCAGCAGACCAAAGACAGACACCCTCACCCATCAGCCCCAGCATTTT
TRBV27,TRBJ1-5,NA,NA,CASSSRVNQPQHF,TGTGCCAGCAGTTCCAGGGTAAATCAGCCCCAGCATTTT
TRBV28,TRBJ1-5,NA,NA,CASSPAGVSNQPQHF,TGTGCCAGCAGCCCGGCAGGGGTAAGCAATCAGCCCCAGCATTTT